Each of the 20 T cell receptor beta chains below was sequenced from the same sample in a study of vaccination effects on CD4 cells after COVID-19. The authors isolated CD4+ T cells after around 10 days of culture. Everyone in the study got two shots of either the BNT162b2 or mRNA-1273 vaccine. Measured with immunoSEQ multiplex PCR; TCRdb has only the in-frame clones, and not every one. There are 45,000 to 60,000 clones in the sample; approximately 70% occur only once, and 6.5% to 8.5% lies in the top ten. These receptors have no identified antigens. Sequencing used CD4+ T cells from PBMCs cultured without peptide, obtained after COVID-19 vaccination. The receptor set was obtained from a human donor who received a COVID-19 vaccine.

The chain uses TRBV4-2 and TRBJ2-1, with 8 bases matching TRBD2. Looked up from germline, CDR1 is LGHNA and CDR2 is YNFKEQ. The CDR3 loop spans 16 amino acids. The V segment lost 1 base and the J segment 7 bases; nucleotides outside the gene matches: 9. CDR3 coding DNA: TGTGCCAGCAGCCAAGTAACCGGACTAGCAAAGAATGAGCAGTTCTTC. This sequence encodes CASSQVTGLAKNEQFF.

This chain uses TRBV5-4 with TRBJ2-7, with 7 bases that match TRBD2. The CDR3 extends over 14 amino acids. CDR1 and CDR2 (germline): SGHNT, YYREEE (reference sequence). J gave up 3 bases and V 4 bases, and 7 bases lay outside the gene matches. CDR3 in DNA: TGTGCCAGCAGCCCCTCGAGCGGGGACTACGAGCAGTACTTC. Its translation is CASSPSSGDYEQYF.

V gene TRBV11-3 combines with J gene TRBJ2-5, with a possible D match to TRBD2 (6 bases). Germline loops: CDR1 SGHNT, CDR2 YENEEA. The CDR3 has 17 residues. V gave up 3 bases and J gave up 2 bases, with 19 bases separating them. CDR3 sequence reads: CASSLTGPGGIQETQYF. The CDR3 region has the DNA TGTGCCAGCAGCTTGACGGGTCCGGGCGGGATTCAAGAGACCCAGTACTTC. The full variable domain, in which reference TRBV11-3 and TRBJ2-5 provide the parts outside the CDR3, is EAGVVQSPRYKIIEKKQPVAFWCNPISGHNTLYWYLQNLGQGPELLIRYENEEAVDDSQLPKDRFSAERLKGVDSTLKIQPAELGDSAVYLCASSLTGPGGIQETQYFGPGTRLLVL.

In this sample, this clone turned up once. The chain links TRBV28 to TRBJ2-5; D remains unclear. V dropped 2 bases and J dropped 5 bases, with 6 bases sitting between them. The CDR3 spans 12 residues. CDR1 and CDR2 (germline): MDHEN, SYDVKM. The CDR3 protein is CASSLMGETQYF. CDR3 coding DNA: TGTGCCAGCAGTTTAATGGGTGAGACCCAGTACTTC.

The chain uses TRBV5-1 and TRBJ1-3; perhaps TRBD1 as D (6 bases). This CDR3 spans 15 amino acids. Germline-derived CDR1 and CDR2 are SGHRS and YFSETQ. Trimming shortened V by 4 bases and J by 0 bases, and 11 bases separated the two germline ends. The CDR3 spells CASSLDSHSGNTIYF. The CDR3 DNA reads as TGCGCCAGCAGCCTGGACAGCCACTCTGGAAACACCATATATTTT.

This clone has a handful of counts. The chain combines TRBV15 with TRBJ1-5; D ambiguous. This CDR3 spans 15 amino acids. Trimming stripped 0 bases from V and 4 bases from J, with 10 bases between. CDR1 and CDR2 (germline): LNHNV, YYDKDF (reference sequence). The CDR3 loop is CATSREDGGNQPQHF. CDR3 DNA: TGTGCCACCAGCAGAGAAGACGGAGGAAATCAGCCCCAGCATTTT. The full variable domain, completed using reference TRBV15 and TRBJ1-5, is DAMVIQNPRYQVTQFGKPVTLSCSQTLNHNVMYWYQQKSSQAPKLLFHYYDKDFNNEADTPDNFQSRRPNTSFCFLDIRSPGLGDTAMYLCATSREDGGNQPQHFGDGTRLSIL.

This rearrangement joins TRBV5-6 to TRBJ2-7; TRBD2 is a possible D gene (6 bases). The CDR3 has 16 residues. Germline V gene data show CDR1 as SGHDT and CDR2 as YYEEEE. V was clipped by 0 bases and J by 2 bases, with 15 bases between them. The CDR3 here is CASSLGFSGEAYEQYF. The DNA for the CDR3 is TGTGCCAGCAGCTTGGGTTTTAGCGGTGAGGCCTACGAGCAGTACTTC.

The chain employs TRBV15 and TRBJ2-5, with D uncertain. There are 15 residues in the CDR3. V lost 0 bases and J lost 1, with 9 bases in between. The germline gives CDR1 LNHNV, CDR2 YYDKDF (reference sequence). CDR3 sequence: CATSRESAGQETQYF. DNA of the CDR3: TGTGCCACCAGCAGAGAGTCCGCAGGCCAAGAGACCCAGTACTTC.

This clone has just a few counts. The chain is built from TRBV27 and TRBJ2-2; D is perhaps TRBD1 (5 bases). Deletions cut 6 bases from V and 1 base from J, with 9 bases between. The CDR3 is made up of 14 amino acids. Germline V CDR1 and CDR2: MNHEY, SMNVEV (reference sequence). The CDR3 DNA is TGTGCCAGCAGGGTTCAGGGGAACACCGGGGAGCTGTTTTTT. Protein sequence: CASRVQGNTGELFF.

The V and J genes are TRBV30 and TRBJ1-1; weak D call: TRBD1 (5 bases). Trimming pared 5 bases from V and 0 bases from J, leaving 10 bases between. Germline V gene sequence: CDR1 GTSNPN, CDR2 SVGIG (reference sequence). The CDR3 runs to 13 residues. CDR3 region: CAWAKGLNTEAFF. In DNA, the CDR3 is TGTGCCTGGGCCAAGGGGTTGAACACTGAAGCTTTCTTT.

CDR3 residues: CASSPNSGPQDYGYTF. CDR3 sequence (DNA): TGTGCCAGCAGCCCAAACTCCGGTCCTCAAGACTATGGCTACACCTTC. The chain links TRBV11-3 to TRBJ1-2; D unclear. CDR3 length equals 16 residues. V was clipped by 5 bases and J by 3 bases, with 19 bases between them. CDR1 SGHNT and CDR2 YENEEA come from the germline V gene.

This clone was seen more than once but under ten times. Different DNA sequences within this sample yield the same CDR3. The chain links TRBV11-2 to TRBJ2-3; a possible D gene is TRBD2 (6 bases). The V end lost 1 base, the J end lost 0 bases, and 11 bases lay between the germline ends. The CDR3 covers 16 residues. Germline lookup yields CDR1 SGHAT and CDR2 FQNNGV. This chain's CDR3 is CASSLGAGGSTDTQYF. The CDR3 DNA sequence: TGTGCCAGCAGCTTAGGGGCAGGAGGGAGCACAGATACGCAGTATTTT.

The chain carries TRBV14 and TRBJ1-2, with D uncertain. The ends were cut back, 1 base at V and 4 bases at J, with 10 bases in the middle. The CDR3 loop spans 14 amino acids. CDR1 and CDR2 from the germline V gene are SGHDN and FVKESK. CDR3 amino acids: CASSQGVRLYGYTF. Written as DNA, the CDR3 is TGTGCCAGCAGCCAAGGGGTCAGGCTCTATGGCTACACCTTC.

This clone occurred a few times. The chain carries TRBV12-5 and TRBJ2-7; D tentatively fits TRBD1 or TRBD2 (5 bases each). There are 15 residues in the CDR3. V was pared by 5 bases and J by 4 bases, with 18 bases between. CDR1 is LGHNT and CDR2 is FRNRAP in the germline V gene. CDR3 sequence reads: CASGPHVRGKYEQYF. Written as DNA, the CDR3 is TGTGCTAGTGGTCCCCATGTGAGGGGCAAATACGAGCAGTACTTC.

V and J are TRBV18 and TRBJ2-6; D might be TRBD1 (5 bases). The CDR3 has 14 amino acids. Germline values: CDR1 KGHSH, CDR2 LQKENI. V lost 2 bases, J lost 4 bases, and 6 bases lay in between. CDR3 amino acids: CASSPSGGANVLTF. The CDR3 nucleotides are TGTGCCAGCTCACCATCAGGGGGGGCCAACGTCCTGACTTTC.

The chain links TRBV27 to TRBJ2-5; D gene uncertain. Trimming left V 6 bases short and J 2 bases short, with 13 bases between. CDR1 MNHEY and CDR2 SMNVEV come from the germline V gene (reference sequence). The CDR3 spans 14 residues. The CDR3 sequence: CASSRGTQQETQYF. The CDR3 nucleotides read TGTGCCAGCAGCCGCGGAACCCAGCAAGAGACCCAGTACTTC.

The chain joins TRBV12-3 or TRBV12-4 to TRBJ1-2; 9 bases are shared with TRBD1. The CDR3 is 12 amino acids. V was clipped by 6 bases and J by 8 bases; unmatched bases: 4. DNA for the CDR3: TGTGCCAGCAGCCGGACAGGGGAAGGCTACACCTTC. Amino acids: CASSRTGEGYTF.

The chain links TRBV29-1 to TRBJ2-7; D is uncertain. The CDR3 is made up of 16 amino acids. The germline gives CDR1 SQVTM, CDR2 ANQGSEA. Trimming cost V 4 bases and J 2 bases, with 21 bases left between them. CDR3 nucleotides: TGCAGCGTTGGGCCACTCGGGTTCCCCCGGCCCTACGAGCAGTACTTC. Encoded protein: CSVGPLGFPRPYEQYF.

V and J are TRBV5-1 and TRBJ1-6; possible D gene TRBD1, 5 bases. Germline CDR1 is SGHRS and CDR2 is YFSETQ. The CDR3 is 15 amino acids. Trimming removed 4 bases from V and 7 bases from J, with 15 bases in between. The CDR3 region is CASSDAGTVNSPLHF. CDR3 DNA sequence: TGCGCCAGCAGCGACGCCGGGACTGTGAATTCACCCCTCCACTTT.

The genes are TRBV6-5 and TRBJ2-3, with D unresolved. Germline-derived CDR1 and CDR2 are MNHEY and SVGAGI. V was shortened by 7 bases and J by 2 bases, with 16 bases between the two germline ends. The CDR3 sequence is 15 residues long. This CDR3 reads CASKDPIRDTDTQYF. In DNA, the CDR3 is TGTGCCAGCAAGGACCCGATTAGGGACACAGATACGCAGTATTTT.